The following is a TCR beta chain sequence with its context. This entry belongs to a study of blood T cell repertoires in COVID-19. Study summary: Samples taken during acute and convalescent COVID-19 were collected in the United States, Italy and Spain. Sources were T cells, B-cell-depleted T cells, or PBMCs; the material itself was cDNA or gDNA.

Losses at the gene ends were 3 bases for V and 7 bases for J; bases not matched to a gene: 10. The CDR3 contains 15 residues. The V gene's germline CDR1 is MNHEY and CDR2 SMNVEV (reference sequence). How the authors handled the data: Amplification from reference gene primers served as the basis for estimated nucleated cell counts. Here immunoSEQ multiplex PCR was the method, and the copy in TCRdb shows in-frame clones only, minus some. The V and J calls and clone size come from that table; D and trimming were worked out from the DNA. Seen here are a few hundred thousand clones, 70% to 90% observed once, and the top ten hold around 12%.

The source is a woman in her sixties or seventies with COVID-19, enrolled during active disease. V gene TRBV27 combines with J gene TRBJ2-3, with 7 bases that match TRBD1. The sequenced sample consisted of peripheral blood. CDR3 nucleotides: TGTGCCAGCAGTTTTTTTCCCCGGGACAGCTATACGCAGTATTTT. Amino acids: CASSFFPRDSYTQYF.